What follows are 31 T cell receptor beta chains derived from one specimen sequenced in a study of chemoradiotherapy in HPV16-positive cancers. Assay: immunoSEQ multiplex PCR; the TCRdb copy retains only in-frame clones and omits some. The sample consists of approximately 50,000 clones, roughly nine tenths of them appearing once. This sample comprised blood, obtained from a patient who underwent chemoradiotherapy. Receptors were obtained from a human donor with HPV-associated anogenital cancer.

The chain uses TRBV7-9 and TRBJ2-7; D is tentatively TRBD1 or TRBD2 (5 bases each). The V gene's germline CDR1 is SEHNR and CDR2 FQNEAQ (reference sequence). The V end lost 6 bases, the J end lost 0 bases, and 12 bases lay between the germline ends. The CDR3 totals 14 residues. CDR3 loop: CASSPGTGSYEQYF. The CDR3 DNA sequence: TGTGCCAGCAGTCCCGGGACGGGCTCCTACGAGCAGTACTTC. The whole variable domain, filled in from reference TRBV7-9 and TRBJ2-7, reads DTGVSQNPRHKITKRGQNVTFRCDPISEHNRLYWYRQTLGQGPEFLTYFQNEAQLEKSRLLSDRFSAERPKGSFSTLEIQRTEQGDSAMYLCASSPGTGSYEQYFGPGTRLTVT.

This sequence joins TRBV7-3 and TRBJ2-7, with D perhaps TRBD2 (5 bases). Trimming removed 5 bases at V and 3 bases at J, with 17 bases between. The V gene's germline CDR1 is SGHTA and CDR2 FQGTGA. The CDR3 spans 15 residues. CDR3 in amino acids: CASSPGFSKHYEQYF. DNA of the CDR3: TGTGCCAGCAGCCCGGGGTTTTCTAAACACTACGAGCAGTACTTC.

V is TRBV7-2 and J is TRBJ1-2; TRBD1 is a possible D gene (6 bases). Germline V CDR1 and CDR2: SGHTA, FQGNSA. The CDR3 spans 13 residues. Trimming pared 4 bases from V and 1 base from J, leaving 7 bases between. CDR3 sequence (DNA): TGTGCCAGCAGCTGGGACAATAACTATGGCTACACCTTC. Translation: CASSWDNNYGYTF. The whole variable domain, filled in from reference TRBV7-2 and TRBJ1-2, reads GAGVSQSPSNKVTEKGKDVELRCDPISGHTALYWYRQSLGQGLEFLIYFQGNSAPDKSGLPSDRFSAERTGGSVSTLTIQRTQQEDSAVYLCASSWDNNYGYTFGSGTRLTVV.

The chain links TRBV7-2 to TRBJ2-7; D gene ambiguous. The length of the CDR3 is 12 residues. Germline V gene data show CDR1 as SGHTA and CDR2 as FQGNSA. The V end lost 3 bases, the J end lost 5 bases, and 8 bases lay between the germline ends. The CDR3 spells CASSFSGDEQYF. DNA of the CDR3: TGTGCCAGCAGCTTCTCGGGCGACGAGCAGTACTTC.

The chain recombines TRBV5-6 with TRBJ2-4; D tentatively fits TRBD1 or TRBD2 (5 bases each). The CDR3 contains 17 residues. With 0 bases removed from V and 0 bases from J, the gap between germline ends came to 13 bases. CDR1 and CDR2 (germline): SGHDT, YYEEEE. CDR3 sequence: CASSLALSGTAKNIQYF. In DNA form, the CDR3 reads TGTGCCAGCAGCTTGGCTCTTTCCGGGACAGCCAAAAACATTCAGTACTTC.

The chain links TRBV5-1 to TRBJ2-3; D ambiguous. Germline V gene lookup returns CDR1 SGHRS and CDR2 YFSETQ. The V end was cut by 0 bases, the J end by 2 bases, with 4 bases between. The CDR3 contains 13 residues. DNA for the CDR3: TGCGCCAGCAGCTTGGACAACACAGATACGCAGTATTTT. It specifies CASSLDNTDTQYF. Variable domain in full (rest from reference TRBV5-1 and TRBJ2-3): KAGVTQTPRYLIKTRGQQVTLSCSPISGHRSVSWYQQTPGQGLQFLFEYFSETQRNKGNFPGRFSGRQFSNSRSEMNVSTLELGDSALYLCASSLDNTDTQYFGPGTRLTVL.

This chain joins TRBV11-2 and TRBJ2-7, with D unresolved. The CDR3 is made up of 13 amino acids. Germline CDR1 reads SGHAT; CDR2 reads FQNNGV. V shed 5 bases and J shed 5 bases, with 13 bases lying between them. The CDR3 nucleotides read TGTGCCAGCAGCCCCCTTTTAGGGAACGAGCAGTACTTC. Translating gives CASSPLLGNEQYF.

CDR3 sequence reads: CAWSAGTESRKAFF. DNA for the CDR3: TGTGCCTGGAGCGCCGGGACAGAATCTAGGAAAGCTTTCTTT. This sequence joins TRBV30 and TRBJ1-1, with 7 bases fitting TRBD1. CDR3 size: 14 residues. CDR1 and CDR2 (germline): GTSNPN, SVGIG (reference sequence). The trim removed 3 bases at V and 9 bases at J, leaving 13 bases unmatched.

This chain links TRBV5-1 with TRBJ2-1, with D possibly TRBD1 on 5 matching bases. Per the germline V gene, CDR1 is SGHRS and CDR2 is YFSETQ. CDR3 length equals 16 residues. V lost 4 bases and J lost 6, with 20 bases in between. The chain's CDR3 is CASSIRPENQGNEQFF. For the CDR3, the DNA is TGCGCCAGCAGCATCAGACCTGAAAACCAGGGCAATGAGCAGTTCTTC.

This clone has only one observation. The chain is built from TRBV18 and TRBJ2-7; D remains ambiguous. Germline CDR1 and CDR2: KGHSH and LQKENI. The CDR3 sequence is 13 residues long. V lost 2 bases, J lost 2 bases, and 7 bases lay in between. In DNA form, the CDR3 reads TGTGCCAGCTCACCAGGCCTCCCCTACGAGCAGTACTTC. Translation: CASSPGLPYEQYF.

This clone appeared a few times. At one end the junction does not follow the germline gene, possibly because of a read error. The gene calls are TRBV5-4 and TRBJ2-7, with D unclear. This CDR3 is 15 amino acids long. The germline CDR1 and CDR2 sequences are SGHNT and YYREEE (reference sequence). CDR3 sequence: CASSQEASLTYEQYF. The CDR3 DNA follows: TGCGCCAGCAGCCAAGAGGCGTCCCTCACCTACGAGCAGTACTTC. The full variable domain, in which reference TRBV5-4 and TRBJ2-7 provide the parts outside the CDR3, is ETGVTQSPTHLIKTRGQQVTLRCSSQSGHNTVSWYQQALGQGPQFIFQYYREEENGRGNFPPRFSGLQFPNYSSELNVNALELDDSALYLCASSQEASLTYEQYFGPGTRLTVT.

The CDR3 DNA sequence: TGTGCCAGTAGTGCTCAACACGGGGGAGTAGCGGCCTACAATGAGCAGTTCTTC. It yields the protein CASSAQHGGVAAYNEQFF. The J gene is TRBJ2-1, the V gene TRBV19; tentative D call: TRBD2 (6 bases). Germline V gene lookup returns CDR1 LNHDA and CDR2 SQIVND (reference sequence). This CDR3 has 18 residues. The V end was cut by 5 bases, the J end by 2 bases, with 22 bases between.

The chain recombines TRBV10-1 with TRBJ2-3; D is perhaps TRBD2 (6 bases). The germline V gene has CDR1 WNHNN and CDR2 SYGVQD (reference sequence). The CDR3 consists of 15 residues. V was clipped by 0 bases and J by 0 bases, with 7 bases between them. CDR3: CASSESGTSTDTQYF. CDR3 sequence (DNA): TGCGCCAGCAGTGAGTCAGGGACTAGCACAGATACGCAGTATTTT.

V gene TRBV5-6 combines with J gene TRBJ2-5; D ambiguous. Germline V gene lookup returns CDR1 SGHDT and CDR2 YYEEEE. The CDR3 sequence is 13 residues long. The V and J ends lost 0 bases and 3 bases respectively, with 6 bases between them. The CDR3 protein is CASSLVREETQYF. The CDR3 DNA is TGTGCCAGCAGCTTGGTAAGGGAAGAGACCCAGTACTTC.

The chain couples TRBV11-2 to TRBJ2-5, with TRBD2 identical over 8 bases. V dropped 1 base and J dropped 5; count of bases not matched to a gene: 3. This CDR3 is built from 14 residues. The germline V gene has CDR1 SGHAT and CDR2 FQNNGV. The CDR3 DNA follows: TGTGCCAGCAGCTTAGGGGGACTAGGGGAGACCCAGTACTTC. As protein: CASSLGGLGETQYF.

The rearrangement links TRBV7-3 to TRBJ1-6; 9 bases match TRBD1. The length of the CDR3 is 13 residues. The V gene end was trimmed by 5 bases and the J gene end by 8 bases; junction bases not matched to a gene: 1. Germline V lookup: CDR1 SGHTA, CDR2 FQGTGA. The CDR3 loop is CASSRDRDSPLHF. The CDR3 bases are TGTGCCAGCAGCCGGGACAGGGATTCACCCCTCCACTTT.

This chain joins TRBV19 and TRBJ1-1; D may be TRBD1 (6 bases). V was pared by 5 bases and J by 1 base, with 8 bases between. The CDR3 consists of 13 residues. From germline, CDR1 is LNHDA and CDR2 SQIVND (reference sequence). CDR3 region: CASSVGANTEAFF. DNA for the CDR3: TGTGCCAGTAGTGTGGGGGCGAACACTGAAGCTTTCTTT.

This sequence joins TRBV6-5 and TRBJ2-3, with TRBD2 as a possible D gene (5 bases). CDR1 MNHEY and CDR2 SVGAGI come from the germline V gene. The V end was cut by 2 bases, the J end by 2 bases, with 8 bases between. The CDR3 covers 14 residues. CDR3: CASSYGSTTDTQYF. CDR3 DNA sequence: TGTGCCAGCAGTTACGGGAGTACCACAGATACGCAGTATTTT.

The chain is built from TRBV9 and TRBJ2-5; 10 bases align to TRBD2. Germline V gene data show CDR1 as SGDLS and CDR2 as YYNGEE. V lost 0 bases and J lost 5; bases outside the gene matches: 4. The CDR3 is made up of 15 amino acids. CDR3 nucleotide sequence: TGTGCCAGCAGCGTAGATAGCGGGGGGATGGAGACCCAGTACTTC. This sequence encodes CASSVDSGGMETQYF.

This chain joins TRBV11-2 and TRBJ2-5; 13 bases are a match to TRBD2. The germline V gene has CDR1 SGHAT and CDR2 FQNNGV. This CDR3 spans 16 amino acids. The trim removed 5 bases at V and 2 bases at J, leaving 5 bases unmatched. The CDR3 DNA is TGTGCCAGCAGCCCCCGACTAGCGGGGGGTCAAGAGACCCAGTACTTC. Translation gives CASSPRLAGGQETQYF.

The table lists this clone with a count of one. The chain links TRBV5-6 to TRBJ2-7; 10 nucleotides match TRBD1. J was trimmed by 2 bases and V by 0 bases; bases with no gene match: 2. CDR1 SGHDT and CDR2 YYEEEE come from the germline V gene. The length of the CDR3 is 15 residues. CDR3 protein: CASSLGQGAPYEQYF. In DNA form, the CDR3 reads TGTGCCAGCAGCTTGGGACAGGGGGCCCCCTACGAGCAGTACTTC. Together with reference TRBV5-6 and TRBJ2-7, the CDR3 gives the full variable domain: DAGVTQSPTHLIKTRGQQVTLRCSPKSGHDTVSWYQQALGQGPQFIFQYYEEEERQRGNFPDRFSGHQFPNYSSELNVNALLLGDSALYLCASSLGQGAPYEQYFGPGTRLTVT.

The genes are TRBV7-9 and TRBJ2-2; TRBD1 matches at 7 bases. Germline CDR1 and CDR2: SEHNR and FQNEAQ (reference sequence). V lost 9 bases and J lost 5; bases outside the gene matches: 9. The CDR3 totals 14 residues. Here the CDR3 reads CASSETGRTGELFF. The CDR3 region has the DNA TGTGCCAGTTCTGAGACAGGGCGGACCGGGGAGCTGTTTTTT.

The chain joins TRBV30 to TRBJ2-7; 9 bases fit TRBD1. The CDR3 totals 19 residues. The ends lost 2 bases at V and 5 bases at J; junction bases unmatched: 22. Germline lookup yields CDR1 GTSNPN and CDR2 SVGIG (reference sequence). The CDR3: CAWSPYLNPPGQGYDEQYF. In DNA form, the CDR3 reads TGTGCCTGGAGTCCTTACCTTAATCCACCGGGACAGGGATATGACGAGCAGTACTTC. Full variable domain (remainder filled in from reference TRBV30 and TRBJ2-7): SQTIHQWPATLVQPVGSPLSLECTVEGTSNPNLYWYRQAAGRGLQLLFYSVGIGQISSEVPQNLSASRPQDRQFILSSKKLLLSDSGFYLCAWSPYLNPPGQGYDEQYFGPGTRLTVT.

The chain recombines TRBV5-1 with TRBJ1-4; TRBD1 matches at 8 bases. Germline assignment: CDR1 SGHRS and CDR2 YFSETQ. The J segment lost 1 base and the V segment lost 4 bases, leaving 6 bases of the junction unmatched. The CDR3 loop spans 16 amino acids. The DNA for the CDR3 is TGCGCCAGCAGCCAATATACAGGGGGAACTAATGAAAAACTGTTTTTT. This translates into CASSQYTGGTNEKLFF.

This clone was recorded a few times. The rearrangement joins TRBV5-1 to TRBJ2-2; 10 bases are shared with TRBD1. The CDR3 has 15 residues. The trim removed 5 bases at V and 7 bases at J, leaving 8 bases unmatched. Looked up from germline, CDR1 is SGHRS and CDR2 is YFSETQ. In nucleotides, the CDR3 is TGCGCCAGCAGGCCTAGACAGGGGGCGGACGGGGAGCTGTTTTTT. Its protein is CASRPRQGADGELFF.

The chain carries TRBV4-1 and TRBJ2-7; 9 nucleotides agree with TRBD1. This CDR3 is 16 amino acids long. The germline V gene has CDR1 MGHRA and CDR2 YSYEKL. V lost 0 bases, J lost 7 bases, and 10 bases stayed unmatched. The CDR3 sequence: CASSQDPDDRGDEQYF. The CDR3 bases are TGCGCCAGCAGCCAAGATCCCGACGACAGGGGGGATGAGCAGTACTTC.

The chain is built from TRBV28 and TRBJ2-1; TRBD1 agrees at 9 bases. The CDR3 loop spans 15 amino acids. V was clipped by 5 bases and J by 1 base; unmatched bases: 3. CDR1 MDHEN and CDR2 SYDVKM come from the germline V gene. In DNA form, the CDR3 reads TGTGCCAGCAGTGTACAGGGGGCTTCCTACAATGAGCAGTTCTTC. This encodes CASSVQGASYNEQFF.

The genes are TRBV7-8 and TRBJ1-4, with D hard to call. The CDR3 spans 12 residues. V lost 6 bases, J lost 11 bases, and 13 bases lay in between. Germline-derived CDR1 and CDR2 are SGHVS and FQNEAQ. In nucleotides, the CDR3 is TGTGCCAGCAGTGAGGAGGAGGTTAAACTGTTTTTT. It yields the protein CASSEEEVKLFF.

The chain carries TRBV7-9 and TRBJ1-4; D gene ambiguous. CDR3 length equals 14 residues. Germline values: CDR1 SEHNR, CDR2 FQNEAQ (reference sequence). V lost 3 bases, J lost 5 bases, and 10 bases lay in between. CDR3 coding DNA: TGTGCCAGCAGCTTCAGTAGGACGAATGAAAAACTGTTTTTT. It codes for CASSFSRTNEKLFF.

The chain has TRBV7-2 and TRBJ2-7; TRBD2 matches 11 bases. Germline V lookup: CDR1 SGHTA, CDR2 FQGNSA. This CDR3 has 16 residues. J gave up 0 bases and V 3 bases, and 4 bases lay outside the gene matches. For the CDR3, the DNA is TGTGCCAGCAGCTTGACCACTAGCGGGAGCTCCTACGAGCAGTACTTC. Translated: CASSLTTSGSSYEQYF.

The chain couples TRBV5-1 to TRBJ2-5, with D possibly being TRBD2 (5 bases). This CDR3 has 13 amino acids. Germline assignment: CDR1 SGHRS and CDR2 YFSETQ. V was shortened by 0 bases and J by 5 bases, with 8 bases between the two germline ends. The CDR3 DNA reads TGCGCCAGCAGCTTGGCGGCTAGCGAGACCCAGTACTTC. This gives the protein CASSLAASETQYF.